These 27 T cell receptor beta chains originate from one sample sequenced in a study of T cell responses to AZD1222 COVID-19 vaccine. The data were produced by immunoSEQ multiplex PCR, yet TCRdb's version contains in-frame clones alone and is incomplete. Of over 150,000 clones in the sample, approximately 90% were seen once. This material consisted of peripheral blood, taken on day 0 of AZD1222 vaccination. The source of these receptors is an adult in good health.

This rearrangement joins TRBV18 to TRBJ2-2; no firm D call. Trimming took 0 bases from V and 4 from J, leaving 12 bases between them. Germline-derived CDR1 and CDR2 are KGHSH and LQKENI. The CDR3 is made up of 16 amino acids. The CDR3 nucleotides are TGTGCCAGCTCACCACCGAACACCCTGGGCACCGGGGAGCTGTTTTTT. As protein: CASSPPNTLGTGELFF.

The V and J genes are TRBV29-1 and TRBJ1-2, with D perhaps matching TRBD1 (6 bases). This CDR3 is 12 amino acids long. The germline V gene has CDR1 SQVTM and CDR2 ANQGSEA. V was clipped by 2 bases and J by 4 bases, with 8 bases between them. CDR3 protein: CSVERGVYGYTF. For the CDR3, the DNA is TGCAGCGTTGAAAGGGGGGTCTATGGCTACACCTTC.

In its sample, this clone was seen once. The rearrangement links TRBV9 to TRBJ1-6; 10 nucleotides align to TRBD1. J lost 10 bases, V lost 4 bases, and 5 bases had no gene match. Per germline, CDR1 SGDLS and CDR2 YYNGEE. The CDR3 is made up of 14 amino acids. CDR3 protein: CASSQGQGRSPLHF. As DNA, the CDR3 is TGTGCCAGCAGCCAGGGACAGGGGAGATCACCCCTCCACTTT.

V usage is TRBV6-6 and J usage is TRBJ2-7, with D possibly matching TRBD2 (6 bases). The CDR3 length is 16 residues. Germline loops: CDR1 MNHNY, CDR2 SVGAGI (reference sequence). The germline V and J ends were trimmed by 0 bases and 2 bases, with 14 bases remaining between them. For the CDR3, the DNA is TGTGCCAGCAGTTACTCGGGACTTCCGAGACCCTACGAGCAGTACTTC. Its protein is CASSYSGLPRPYEQYF.

The chain links TRBV30 to TRBJ1-5; D may be TRBD1 (5 bases). CDR3 length equals 16 residues. Germline CDR1 GTSNPN, CDR2 SVGIG (reference sequence). V lost 2 bases and J lost 6, with 20 bases in between. CDR3 sequence (DNA): TGTGCCTGGAGTATCCGGGGGGGGTTTGGAAGTCAGCCCCAGCATTTT. This sequence encodes CAWSIRGGFGSQPQHF. The variable domain in full, completed from reference TRBV30 and TRBJ1-5, reads SQTIHQWPATLVQPVGSPLSLECTVEGTSNPNLYWYRQAAGRGLQLLFYSVGIGQISSEVPQNLSASRPQDRQFILSSKKLLLSDSGFYLCAWSIRGGFGSQPQHFGDGTRLSIL.

The chain uses TRBV28 and TRBJ1-2; D is unclear. V lost 10 bases, J lost 5 bases, and 20 bases lay in between. The germline CDR1 and CDR2 sequences are MDHEN and SYDVKM. The CDR3 totals 14 residues. The CDR3 sequence: CAIGIGPYGYGYTF. CDR3 coding DNA: TGTGCCATCGGGATAGGGCCTTATGGGTATGGCTACACCTTC.

This chain joins TRBV24-1 and TRBJ1-2; 8 bases fit TRBD1. CDR1 and CDR2 (germline): KGHDR, SFDVKD. The junction had 7 bases not matched to a gene; V was cut back by 3 bases and J by 8 bases. The CDR3 runs 14 residues. CDR3 loop: CATSDPRTGRGYTF. Here the CDR3 DNA reads TGTGCCACCAGTGATCCCCGGACAGGGCGCGGCTACACCTTC.

The V gene is TRBV4-1, the J gene TRBJ1-1, with D unresolved. Between the trimmed V and J ends, which lost 0 bases and 1 base, there was a span of 3 bases. This CDR3 is built from 13 residues. Germline V gene data show CDR1 as MGHRA and CDR2 as YSYEKL. The CDR3 loop is CASSQDWNTEAFF. The CDR3 region has the DNA TGCGCCAGCAGCCAAGATTGGAACACTGAAGCTTTCTTT.

V and J are TRBV27 and TRBJ2-3; D gene uncertain. Germline assignment: CDR1 MNHEY and CDR2 SMNVEV (reference sequence). The CDR3 covers 14 residues. Trimming left V 1 base short and J 6 bases short, with 11 bases between. The CDR3 nucleotides are TGTGCCAGCAGTTTATTAGACGTTTTTGATACGCAGTATTTT. It yields the protein CASSLLDVFDTQYF.

This chain links TRBV4-2 with TRBJ1-6; 9 nucleotides match TRBD1. The germline V gene encodes CDR1 LGHNA and CDR2 YNFKEQ. The junction had 5 bases not matched to a gene; V was cut back by 4 bases and J by 1 base. The CDR3 loop spans 17 amino acids. CDR3 region: CASSLRTGESYNSPLHF. The CDR3 bases are TGTGCCAGCAGCCTTCGGACAGGGGAATCCTATAATTCACCCCTCCACTTT.

The gene calls are TRBV9 and TRBJ1-4; possibly TRBD1 for D (6 bases). From germline, CDR1 is SGDLS and CDR2 YYNGEE. CDR3 size: 16 residues. Trimming took off 2 bases at V and 12 bases at J, with 23 bases between the two ends. For the CDR3, the DNA is TGTGCCAGCAGCGTTCGCGGCCATACGTCTGGGGGCGAACTGTTTTTT. It translates to CASSVRGHTSGGELFF.

The gene calls are TRBV18 and TRBJ2-3; no definite D call. The CDR3 has 13 amino acids. CDR1 and CDR2 from the germline V gene are KGHSH and LQKENI. Trimming took off 4 bases at V and 4 bases at J, with 9 bases between the two ends. CDR3 in amino acids: CASSLGAADTQYF. CDR3 nucleotides: TGTGCCAGCTCACTCGGAGCCGCAGATACGCAGTATTTT.

This rearrangement joins TRBV11-3 to TRBJ1-4; D ambiguous. V was pared by 5 bases and J by 0 bases, with 13 bases between. CDR3 length: 16 amino acids. Germline V lookup: CDR1 SGHNT, CDR2 YENEEA. The CDR3 region is CASSPYTPATNEKLFF. DNA for the CDR3: TGTGCCAGCAGCCCGTATACTCCCGCAACTAATGAAAAACTGTTTTTT.

The chain is built from TRBV4-2 and TRBJ1-4; 8 bases fit TRBD1. The V gene's germline CDR1 is LGHNA and CDR2 YNFKEQ. V dropped 4 bases and J dropped 5; count of bases not matched to a gene: 6. The CDR3 loop spans 15 amino acids. CDR3 region: CASSPSGTGNEKLFF. The CDR3 nucleotides read TGTGCCAGCAGCCCTTCCGGGACAGGCAATGAAAAACTGTTTTTT.

V and J are TRBV2 and TRBJ1-2; the D gene is possibly TRBD1 (6 bases). The V gene's germline CDR1 is SNHLY and CDR2 FYNNEI. The CDR3 totals 13 residues. V was pared by 5 bases and J by 2 bases, with 9 bases between. For the CDR3, the DNA is TGTGCCAGCAGTTGGGGGGCGAACTATGGCTACACCTTC. Translation gives CASSWGANYGYTF.

The rearrangement joins TRBV6-5 to TRBJ1-1, with 9 positions matching TRBD1. Unmatched junction bases numbered 9, after V lost 10 bases and J lost 6 bases. Germline values: CDR1 MNHEY, CDR2 SVGAGI. The CDR3 consists of 13 residues. As DNA, the CDR3 is TGTGCCATATTAAACAGGGGGCAGGCTGAAGCTTTCTTT. This codes for CAILNRGQAEAFF.

The chain employs TRBV5-4 and TRBJ1-6; TRBD1 is a possible D gene (6 bases). In germline, CDR1 is SGHNT, CDR2 YYREEE (reference sequence). The CDR3 consists of 14 residues. Between the trimmed V and J ends, which lost 4 bases and 6 bases, there was a span of 11 bases. CDR3 bases: TGTGCCAGCAGCCAAGGACAGCCTAATTCACCCCTCCACTTT. Encoded protein: CASSQGQPNSPLHF.

The chain recombines TRBV9 with TRBJ2-5, with D unclear. The V gene's germline CDR1 is SGDLS and CDR2 YYNGEE. The CDR3 runs to 14 residues. With 0 bases removed from V and 3 bases from J, the gap between germline ends came to 9 bases. The CDR3 sequence: CASSVAPHEETQYF. CDR3 nucleotides: TGTGCCAGCAGCGTAGCCCCACACGAAGAGACCCAGTACTTC.

V gene TRBV7-2 combines with J gene TRBJ2-5; TRBD2 is a possible D gene (6 bases). V lost 2 bases and J 5 bases, leaving 12 bases between the germline ends. The CDR3 contains 14 residues. Germline values: CDR1 SGHTA, CDR2 FQGNSA. The CDR3 reads CASSLLRGRETQYF. In DNA, the CDR3 is TGTGCCAGCAGCTTATTACGGGGGAGGGAGACCCAGTACTTC.

This clone showed up just a few times. This chain joins TRBV7-9 and TRBJ1-2; D gene unclear. With 2 bases removed from V and 4 bases from J, the gap between germline ends came to 8 bases. CDR1 and CDR2 from the germline V gene are SEHNR and FQNEAQ (reference sequence). This CDR3 comprises 13 residues. CDR3 DNA: TGTGCCAGCAGCTTATATTCGGTCTATGGCTACACCTTC. Protein product: CASSLYSVYGYTF.

This chain links TRBV11-2 with TRBJ1-1; D possibly corresponds to TRBD1 (5 bases). CDR1 is SGHAT and CDR2 is FQNNGV in the germline V gene. V was trimmed by 3 bases and J by 1 base, leaving 9 bases between them. This CDR3 contains 14 residues. The DNA for the CDR3 is TGTGCCAGCAGCTTTAAAAGGGGGAACACTGAAGCTTTCTTT. Its translation: CASSFKRGNTEAFF.

V usage is TRBV19 and J usage is TRBJ1-5; D call uncertain. The ends were cut back, 7 bases at V and 7 bases at J, with 20 bases in the middle. The CDR3 has 15 residues. The germline gives CDR1 LNHDA, CDR2 SQIVND (reference sequence). For the CDR3, the DNA is TGTGCCAGTATCTCCCTCCCGACCAAAGGACAGCCCCAGCATTTT. Translation: CASISLPTKGQPQHF.

A single count supports this clone. This chain uses TRBV28 with TRBJ2-3, with D perhaps matching TRBD1 (5 bases). Germline lookup yields CDR1 MDHEN and CDR2 SYDVKM. The CDR3 covers 14 residues. V was trimmed by 2 bases and J by 2 bases, leaving 8 bases between them. The CDR3 DNA is TGTGCCAGCAGTTTAGACAGACTCACAGATACGCAGTATTTT. This encodes CASSLDRLTDTQYF.

The rearrangement joins TRBV5-6 to TRBJ2-7, with D tentatively TRBD1 (6 bases). In germline, CDR1 is SGHDT, CDR2 YYEEEE. The CDR3 contains 14 residues. The V gene lost 6 bases and the J gene lost 2 bases, with 15 bases spanning the gap. CDR3 in amino acids: CASTAAGQTYEQYF. The CDR3 DNA reads as TGTGCCAGCACCGCTGCCGGACAGACCTACGAGCAGTACTTC.

On this clone itself: One end of the junction does not line up with germline, which may come from a read error. The J gene is TRBJ1-5, the V gene TRBV6-5; tentatively, D is TRBD1 (5 bases). The CDR3 sequence is 14 residues long. CDR1 and CDR2 from the germline V gene are MNHEY and SVGAGI. The CDR3 reads CASSNSRGNQPQHF. The DNA for the CDR3 is TGTGCCAGCAGTAACTCGCGGGGGAATCAGCCCCAGCATTTT.

The chain combines TRBV6-5 with TRBJ1-6; a weak D match, TRBD1 (5 bases). Trimming pared 5 bases from V and 13 bases from J, leaving 12 bases between. Looked up from germline, CDR1 is MNHEY and CDR2 is SVGAGI. The CDR3 length is 12 residues. The CDR3 DNA sequence: TGTGCCAGCAGTCTCCAAGGGGCTCCCCTCCACTTT. Amino acids: CASSLQGAPLHF.

J is TRBJ2-1 and V is TRBV5-5, with D possibly TRBD2 on 6 matching bases. The CDR3 has 16 residues. V lost 4 bases and J lost 0, with 14 bases in between. Germline assignment: CDR1 SGHKS and CDR2 YYEKEE (reference sequence). The CDR3 DNA follows: TGTGCCAGCAGCCCATTCCGGGGGATCTCCTACAATGAGCAGTTCTTC. It encodes CASSPFRGISYNEQFF.